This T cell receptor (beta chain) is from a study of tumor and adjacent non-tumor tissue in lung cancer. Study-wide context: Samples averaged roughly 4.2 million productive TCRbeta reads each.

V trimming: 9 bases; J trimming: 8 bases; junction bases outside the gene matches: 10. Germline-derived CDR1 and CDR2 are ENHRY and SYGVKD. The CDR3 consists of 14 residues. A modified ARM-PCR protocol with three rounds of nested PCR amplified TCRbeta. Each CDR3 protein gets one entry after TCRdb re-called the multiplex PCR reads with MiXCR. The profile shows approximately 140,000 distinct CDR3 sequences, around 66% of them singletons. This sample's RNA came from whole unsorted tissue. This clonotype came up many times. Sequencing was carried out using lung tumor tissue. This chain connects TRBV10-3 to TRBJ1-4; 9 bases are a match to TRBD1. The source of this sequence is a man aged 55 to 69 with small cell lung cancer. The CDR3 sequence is CAILGQGEREKLFF. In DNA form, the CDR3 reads TGTGCCATTCTGGGACAGGGAGAGAGGGAAAAACTGTTTTTT.